This T cell receptor beta chain was documented in a study of tumor-infiltrating lymphocytes in primary liver carcinoma. The V gene lost 6 bases and the J gene lost 2 bases, with 14 bases spanning the gap. Germline values: CDR1 MDHEN, CDR2 SYDVKM. The CDR3 runs 14 residues. Starting material of 500 to 600 ng total RNA yielded TCR beta cDNA via a constant-region primer. Each TCR beta library was derived from three nested multiplex PCR rounds that employed slightly modified ARM-PCR. It was with TRBV1-TRBV30 forward primers and a C-beta reverse primer that the first two PCR rounds were run, at about 9 cycles each. TCRdb redid the calling of the multiplex PCR reads with MiXCR, one entry per CDR3 protein. The sample contains around 71,000 distinct CDR3 sequences, 71% of which appear only once. It was from approximately 20-30 mg of unsorted bulk tissue that RNA and DNA were co-extracted. General study results and limits: Only about 7-24% of top clones were detected in each of the five tumor regions.

Concerning this clonotype: Its antigen is not known.

The rearrangement joins TRBV28 to TRBJ2-7; D is unresolved. The sample taken for sequencing was liver tumor tissue from sampling region 4. As for subset: tumor region T4, right-lateral pole. The origin of this receptor is a woman aged 60-75 years with primary liver carcinoma and hepatitis B virus infection. The CDR3 here is CASRQSASPYEQYF. The CDR3 nucleotides are TGTGCCAGCAGGCAAAGCGCGAGTCCCTACGAGCAGTACTTC.